This T cell receptor beta chain was obtained from a study of graft-versus-host responses after intestinal transplantation. Whole-study context: As for transplant type, recipients had multivisceral, liver-intestinal, or isolated intestinal grafts.

The protocol was immunoSEQ multiplex PCR, while the TCRdb copy is restricted to in-frame clones and leaves out a portion. The sample has about 130,000 clones, over 90% seen once; the top ten hold approximately 0.2%. Study-level results: Recipient marrow harbored GvH clones, some of which surfaced first in ileum or blood.

Remarks on this clone: The antigen remains undetermined.

Germline CDR1 SGHVS, CDR2 FQNEAQ. Trimming cost V 5 bases and J 6 bases, with 20 bases left between them. This CDR3 contains 16 residues. The chain combines TRBV7-8 with TRBJ1-3, with D hard to call. This receptor was taken from a human donor who received an intestinal transplant. Sequenced material: unstimulated CD4+ T cells sorted from spleen or lymph node cells, taken before intestinal transplant. CDR3 in DNA: TGTGCCAGCAGCATTATAGGGCGCGCGGGAATAAACACCATATATTTT. Its translation is CASSIIGRAGINTIYF. Using reference TRBV7-8 and TRBJ1-3 for the parts outside the CDR3, the full variable domain is GAGVSQSPRYKVAKRGQDVALRCDPISGHVSLFWYQQALGQGPEFLTYFQNEAQLDKSGLPSDRFFAERPEGSVSTLKIQRTQQEDSAVYLCASSIIGRAGINTIYFGEGSWLTVV.